The rows below give T cell receptor beta chains drawn from one sample of a study of T cells in Graves' hyperthyroidism and ophthalmopathy. MiXCR, applied by TCRdb to the multiplex PCR reads, yields one record per CDR3 protein. The table records hundreds of thousands of distinct CDR3 sequences, 35% to 40% of them present only once. Input material: blood. The receptors shown here come from a man between 18 and 29 years old with Graves' hyperthyroidism. Each CDR3 is given with its conserved first and last residue. D genes are given only for firm matches. Size is stated for part of the rows, as once, few or many counts, or as a class when the clone is expanded.

many,TRBJ1-2,-,TRBV19,TGTGCCAGTAGCTACATTGACGGGGGCGGCTATGGCTACACCTTC,CASSYIDGGGYGYTF
few,TRBJ2-2,-,TRBV5-1,TGCGCCAGCAGCTTGACTGGCGACCGCACCGGGGAGCTGTTTTTT,CASSLTGDRTGELFF
-,TRBJ1-1,-,TRBV5-4,TGTGCCAGCAGCTTCGATGCGAGGTGGGGGAACACTGAAGCTTTCTTT,CASSFDARWGNTEAFF
-,TRBJ2-7,TRBD1,TRBV6-1,TGCGCCAGCAGCCCCCCTTCGACAGGGGGCATGAGGTACGAGCAGTACTTC,CASSPPSTGGMRYEQYF
-,TRBJ1-1,-,TRBV10-3,TGTGCCATCAGTCGTGAGGGCGTGGGCACTGAAGCTTTCTTT,CAISREGVGTEAFF
-,TRBJ1-2,-,TRBV13,TGTGCCAGCAGCTTCTTCTCGACACCCGTATCTAACTATGGCTACACCTTC,CASSFFSTPVSNYGYTF
many,TRBJ2-7,-,TRBV7-2,TGTGCCAGCAGCTTAGACGGGTCGACCTACGAGCAGTACTTC,CASSLDGSTYEQYF
-,TRBJ2-5,TRBD1,TRBV7-6,TGTGCCAGCAGTACCGGGACAGGGAAGCAGGTGGAAGAGACCCAGTACTTC,CASSTGTGKQVEETQYF
few,TRBJ2-2,-,TRBV20-1,TGCAGTGCTAGAGATAAGCCGGGACAGAACACCGGGGAGCTGTTTTTT,CSARDKPGQNTGELFF
-,TRBJ1-3,-,TRBV12-3/TRBV12-4,TGTGCCAGCACCCTACTCTACTCTGGAAACACCATATATTTT,CASTLLYSGNTIYF
-,TRBJ1-1,-,TRBV7-6,TGTGCCAGCAGCGACATCTTAAACACTGAAGCTTTCTTT,CASSDILNTEAFF
-,TRBJ1-1,-,TRBV7-2,TGTGCCAGCAGCTCAAGGGGAGAACATTTGACTGAAGCTTTCTTT,CASSSRGEHLTEAFF
-,TRBJ1-2,-,TRBV25-1,TGTGCCAGCAGTGAAGATCAAAAGGGGTTAGCTAACTATGGCTACACCTTC,CASSEDQKGLANYGYTF
many,TRBJ1-1,TRBD1,TRBV19,TGTGCCAGTAGTCCGGACAGGGGAGCTGGCACTGAAGCTTTCTTT,CASSPDRGAGTEAFF
many,TRBJ1-1,-,TRBV10-3,TGTGCCATCAGCTTGACACAAAACACTGAAGCTTTCTTT,CAISLTQNTEAFF
-,TRBJ2-5,TRBD2,TRBV7-2,TGTGCCAGCATCTCCCGGACTAGTCAAGAGACCCAGTACTTC,CASISRTSQETQYF
-,TRBJ1-3,-,TRBV9,TGTGCCAGCAGCGTAGAGGCGGGTTTGAACACCATATATTTT,CASSVEAGLNTIYF
-,TRBJ1-4,-,TRBV6-6,TGTGCCAGCAGGGCTGGAGTCGGGGAAAAACTGTTTTTT,CASRAGVGEKLFF
-,TRBJ1-1,-,TRBV7-9,TGTGCCAGCAGTCTAGGGGCCAGCAGCTTTTATGAAGCTTTCTTT,CASSLGASSFYEAFF
-,TRBJ1-5,-,TRBV29-1,TGCAGCTTAGAGTTAAATCAGCCCCAGCATTTT,CSLELNQPQHF
few,TRBJ2-2,-,TRBV9,TGTGCCAGCAGCGCCGCCCGGAGGAGCCGGGAGCTGTTTTTT,CASSAARRSRELFF
-,TRBJ1-2,-,TRBV20-1,TGCAGTGCAGGCGGGGGCTATGGCTACACCTTC,CSAGGGYGYTF
many,TRBJ2-2,-,TRBV19,TGTGCCAGCAGCATTAGGGGAACCGGGGAGCTGTTTTTT,CASSIRGTGELFF
many,TRBJ1-6,-,TRBV2,TGTGCCAGCAGTGAAGTTGTCAGGGGTAATTCACCCCTCCACTTT,CASSEVVRGNSPLHF
many,TRBJ1-1,-,TRBV10-3,TGTGCCATCAGTAGAGTCCACACTGAAGCTTTCTTT,CAISRVHTEAFF
-,TRBJ1-5,TRBD1,TRBV2,TGTGCCAGAAGGACAGGGGGACAGCCCCAGCATTTT,CARRTGGQPQHF
-,TRBJ1-5,TRBD1,TRBV10-3,TGTGCCACCTTCCTCGGACAGGGTGATGGCAATCAGCCCCAGCATTTT,CATFLGQGDGNQPQHF
-,TRBJ1-1,-,TRBV29-1,TGCAGCGTCGGACGTTATGAGGGCACTGAAGCTTTCTTT,CSVGRYEGTEAFF
many,TRBJ2-7,-,TRBV10-3,TGTGCCACGACGGACAACTCCTACGAGCAGTACTTC,CATTDNSYEQYF
-,TRBJ1-5,-,TRBV7-9,TGTGCCAGCAGCTCACCAGGGGTCGGTCAGCCCCAGCATTTT,CASSSPGVGQPQHF
-,TRBJ2-2,-,TRBV2,TGTGCCAGCAGTGACACCCGAAGGAATACCGGGGAGCTGTTTTTT,CASSDTRRNTGELFF
-,TRBJ2-7,TRBD1,TRBV6-5,TGTGCCAGCAGATGTCGGGACAGTCCCTACGAGCAGTACTTC,CASRCRDSPYEQYF